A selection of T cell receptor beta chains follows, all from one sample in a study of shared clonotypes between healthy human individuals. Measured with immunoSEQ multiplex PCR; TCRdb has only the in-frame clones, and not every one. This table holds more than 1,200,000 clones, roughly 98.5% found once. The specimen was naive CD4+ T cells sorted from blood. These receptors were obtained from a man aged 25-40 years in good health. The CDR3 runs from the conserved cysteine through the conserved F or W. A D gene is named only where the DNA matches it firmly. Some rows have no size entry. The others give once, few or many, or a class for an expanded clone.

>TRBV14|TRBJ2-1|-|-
CASSLSLSSYNEQFF
TGTGCCAGCAGCCTTTCCCTGAGCTCCTACAATGAGCAGTTCTTC
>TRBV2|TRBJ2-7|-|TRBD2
CASRDGLAGVYEQYF
TGTGCCAGCAGAGACGGACTAGCGGGAGTCTACGAGCAGTACTTC
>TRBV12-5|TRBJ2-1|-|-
CASGLAETYNEQFF
TGTGCTAGTGGGTTAGCGGAGACCTACAATGAGCAGTTCTTC
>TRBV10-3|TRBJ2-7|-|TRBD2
CATGLAGGDEQYF
TGTGCCACGGGACTAGCGGGCGGGGACGAGCAGTACTTC
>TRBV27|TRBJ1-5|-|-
CASSFHGRNNQPQHF
TGTGCCAGCAGTTTCCACGGACGGAACAATCAGCCCCAGCATTTT
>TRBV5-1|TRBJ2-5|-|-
CASRVVETQYF
TGCGCCAGCAGGGTCGTAGAGACCCAGTACTTC
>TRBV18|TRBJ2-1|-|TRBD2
CASSPQGTSGTNEQFF
TGTGCCAGCTCACCCCAGGGGACTAGCGGGACCAATGAGCAGTTCTTC
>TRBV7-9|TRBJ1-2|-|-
CASSLNLRDGYTF
TGTGCCAGCAGTTTAAACCTTCGGGATGGCTACACCTTC
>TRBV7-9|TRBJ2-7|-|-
CASSYSSYEQYF
TGTGCCAGCAGCTATTCCTCCTACGAGCAGTACTTC
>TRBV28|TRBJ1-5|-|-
CASLSGVGNQPQHF
TGTGCTTCTTTATCGGGGGTTGGCAATCAGCCCCAGCATTTT
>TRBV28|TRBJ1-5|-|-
CASSLLSGGYSNQPQHF
TGTGCCAGCAGTTTGCTCAGTGGGGGGTATAGCAATCAGCCCCAGCATTTT
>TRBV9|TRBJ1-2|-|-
CASSPPSAYGYTF
TGTGCCAGCAGCCCCCCGTCGGCATATGGCTACACCTTC
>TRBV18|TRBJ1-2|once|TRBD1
CASSPGGQGIHGYTF
TGTGCCAGCTCACCAGGGGGACAGGGAATCCATGGCTACACCTTC
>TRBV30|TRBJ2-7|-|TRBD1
CAWSGLPAQGASYEQYF
TGTGCCTGGAGTGGCTTACCAGCACAGGGGGCGTCCTACGAGCAGTACTTC
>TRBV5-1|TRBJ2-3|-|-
CASSPDLPADTQYF
TGCGCCAGCAGCCCTGACCTTCCCGCAGATACGCAGTATTTT
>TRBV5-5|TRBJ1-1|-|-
CASSLDRQNTEAFF
TGTGCCAGCAGCTTGGACAGGCAGAACACTGAAGCTTTCTTT
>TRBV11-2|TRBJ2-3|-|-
CASSLDVRLSTDTQYF
TGTGCCAGCAGCTTAGATGTTAGGCTTAGCACAGATACGCAGTATTTT
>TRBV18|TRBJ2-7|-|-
CASSPNIREQYF
TGTGCCAGCTCACCCAACATTCGGGAGCAGTACTTC
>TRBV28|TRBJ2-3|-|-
CASSFPTSSPSATDTQYF
TGTGCCAGCAGTTTCCCTACTAGCAGTCCGTCCGCCACAGATACGCAGTATTTT
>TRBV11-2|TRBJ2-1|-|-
CASSLRGQLWDEQFF
TGTGCCAGCAGCTTAAGAGGACAACTGTGGGATGAGCAGTTCTTC
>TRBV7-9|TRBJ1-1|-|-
CASSSYQNTEAFF
TGTGCCAGCTCTTCCTACCAGAACACTGAAGCTTTCTTT
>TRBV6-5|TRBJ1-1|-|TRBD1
CASRTGGPNTEAFF
TGTGCCAGCAGAACAGGGGGCCCGAACACTGAAGCTTTCTTT
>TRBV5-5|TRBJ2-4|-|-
CASSLDVSKNIQYF
TGTGCCAGCAGCCTAGACGTGTCCAAAAACATTCAGTACTTC
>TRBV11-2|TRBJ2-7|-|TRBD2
CASSVLARAYEQYF
TGTGCCAGCAGCGTACTAGCGAGAGCCTACGAGCAGTACTTC
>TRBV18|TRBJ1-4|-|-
CASSRNPNEKLFF
TGTGCCAGCTCACGGAACCCGAATGAAAAACTGTTTTTT
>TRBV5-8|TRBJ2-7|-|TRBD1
CVIRRTGSYEQYF
TGTGTCATACGGAGGACAGGTTCTTACGAGCAGTACTTC
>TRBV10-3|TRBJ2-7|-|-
CAISGSLRVTYEQYF
TGTGCCATCAGTGGTTCTCTCAGAGTAACCTACGAGCAGTACTTC
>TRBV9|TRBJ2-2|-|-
CASSVGRLFGNTGELFF
TGTGCCAGCAGCGTGGGACGCCTGTTTGGGAACACCGGGGAGCTGTTTTTT
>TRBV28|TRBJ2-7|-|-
CASSLVLGGGYYEQYF
TGTGCCAGCAGTTTGGTCCTGGGTGGGGGGTACTACGAGCAGTACTTC
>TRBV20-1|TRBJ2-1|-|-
CSALNYNEQFF
TGCAGTGCTCTCAACTACAATGAGCAGTTCTTC
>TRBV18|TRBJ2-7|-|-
CASSPTGGGYEQYF
TGTGCCAGCTCACCGACGGGGGGCGGGTACGAGCAGTACTTC
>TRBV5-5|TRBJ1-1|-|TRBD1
CASSSQGFRNTEAFF
TGTGCCAGCAGCTCACAGGGGTTTCGGAACACTGAAGCTTTCTTT
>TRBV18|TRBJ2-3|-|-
CASSPQQGGTDTQYF
TGTGCCAGCTCACCACAACAGGGTGGCACAGATACGCAGTATTTT
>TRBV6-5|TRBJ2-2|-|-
CASSPPSDAGELFF
TGTGCCAGCAGTCCACCTAGCGACGCCGGGGAGCTGTTTTTT
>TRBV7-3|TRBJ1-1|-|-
CASSFSQDTEAFF
TGTGCCAGCAGCTTTAGTCAGGACACTGAAGCTTTCTTT
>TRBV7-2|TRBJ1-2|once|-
CASSSGEGYGYTF
TGTGCCAGCAGCTCCGGGGAGGGCTATGGCTACACCTTC
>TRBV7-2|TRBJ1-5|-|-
CASSSRQTNQPQHF
TGTGCCAGCAGCTCCCGACAGACCAATCAGCCCCAGCATTTT
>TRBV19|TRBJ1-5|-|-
CASSIVGLAGSNQPQHF
TGTGCCAGTAGTATAGTCGGCTTAGCGGGTTCAAATCAGCCCCAGCATTTT
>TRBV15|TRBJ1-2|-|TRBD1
CATSRQGANYGYTF
TGTGCCACCAGCAGACAGGGGGCGAACTATGGCTACACCTTC